These T cell receptor beta chains were read from a single sample in a study of T cells in localized non-small cell lung cancer. Using immunoSEQ multiplex PCR, the repertoire was profiled, and TCRdb retains in-frame clones only, with some absent. This repertoire shows about 33,000 clones, roughly nine tenths found once; its top ten account for approximately 5%. The source material was PBMCs, sampled before any cancer treatment. These receptors all stem from a man aged 35 to 70 with stage II lung adenocarcinoma. The CDR3 runs from the conserved cysteine through the conserved F or W. A D gene is named only where the DNA matches it firmly.

D,V,length,J,CDR3,DNA
.,TRBV27,12,TRBJ2-3,CASSSTGHTQYF,TGTGCCAGCAGTTCCACGGGACATACGCAGTATTTT
TRBD2,TRBV5-1,15,TRBJ2-1,CASQELAGGRGEQFF,TGCGCCAGCCAAGAATTAGCGGGAGGCCGGGGTGAGCAGTTCTTC
.,TRBV5-1,16,TRBJ2-1,CASTFQGSSSYNEQFF,TGCGCCAGCACCTTCCAGGGGTCCAGCTCCTACAATGAGCAGTTCTTC
.,TRBV6-5,15,TRBJ2-1,CASSYSGRSYNEQFF,TGTGCCAGCAGTTACTCGGGCCGCTCCTACAATGAGCAGTTCTTC
TRBD1,TRBV10-3,18,TRBJ1-1,CAISVTPGQGEVGTEAFF,TGTGCCATCAGTGTAACTCCGGGACAGGGGGAAGTGGGCACTGAAGCTTTCTTT
.,TRBV7-6,14,TRBJ2-5,CASSLSSWGETQYF,TGTGCCAGCAGCCTGTCGTCCTGGGGGGAGACCCAGTACTTC
.,TRBV4-1,17,TRBJ1-5,CASSQTSLRGPNQPQHF,TGCGCCAGCAGCCAAACCTCCCTCAGGGGCCCTAATCAGCCCCAGCATTTT
.,TRBV7-3,13,TRBJ2-5,CASSSLEQETQYF,TGTGCCAGCAGCTCCCTTGAACAAGAGACCCAGTACTTC
.,TRBV19,12,TRBJ1-2,CASSTPGGGYTF,TGTGCCAGTAGCACCCCCGGGGGCGGCTACACCTTC
.,TRBV2,12,TRBJ2-3,CASSDRVDTQYF,TGTGCCAGCAGTGACAGGGTGGATACGCAGTATTTT
.,TRBV10-3,12,TRBJ2-1,CAVGSSYNEQFF,TGCGCCGTGGGGAGCTCCTACAATGAGCAGTTCTTC
.,TRBV28,13,TRBJ2-7,CASRGGPAYEQYF,TGTGCCAGCAGAGGAGGGCCGGCCTACGAGCAGTACTTC
.,TRBV9,15,TRBJ2-7,CASSVAGAPLRKQYF,TGTGCCAGCAGCGTAGCCGGGGCTCCCTTGAGGAAGCAGTACTTC
.,TRBV5-4,14,TRBJ2-5,CASSGGRSGETQYF,TGTGCCAGCAGCGGGGGACGGAGTGGAGAGACCCAGTACTTC
TRBD2,TRBV19,15,TRBJ2-1,CASSFSGSIYNEQFF,TGTGCCAGTAGCTTTAGCGGGAGTATTTACAATGAGCAGTTCTTC
.,TRBV14,13,TRBJ2-7,CASSQVGRGQQYF,TGTGCCAGCAGCCAAGTGGGAAGGGGACAGCAGTACTTC
.,TRBV28,14,TRBJ1-2,CASSERGDNYGYTF,TGTGCCAGCAGTGAGAGGGGGGATAACTATGGCTACACCTTC
.,TRBV5-4,14,TRBJ1-2,CASSLDRVTDGYTF,TGTGCCAGCAGCTTGGACAGGGTGACGGATGGCTACACCTTC
TRBD1,TRBV5-5,12,TRBJ1-4,CASSPGQGKLFF,TGTGCCAGCAGTCCAGGACAGGGAAAACTGTTTTTT
.,TRBV19,14,TRBJ1-2,CASSIFQGLDGYTF,TGTGCCAGTAGTATATTTCAGGGTCTGGATGGCTACACCTTC
.,TRBV2,15,TRBJ2-1,CASSEALGGYNEQFF,TGTGCCAGCAGTGAAGCCCTTGGAGGCTACAATGAGCAGTTCTTC
.,TRBV7-9,15,TRBJ2-2,CASSLDLGSTGELFF,TGTGCCAGCAGCTTAGACCTAGGATCCACCGGGGAGCTGTTTTTT
TRBD2,TRBV7-9,16,TRBJ2-4,CASSREGRYDKNIQYF,TGTGCCAGCAGTAGGGAGGGGCGCTACGACAAAAACATTCAGTACTTC
.,TRBV5-1,14,TRBJ2-7,CASKVDRTSLEQYF,TGCGCCAGCAAAGTTGACAGGACCTCCCTTGAGCAGTACTTC
.,TRBV5-1,13,TRBJ1-1,CASSLNRNTEAFF,TGCGCCAGCAGCTTGAACCGGAACACTGAAGCTTTCTTT